Described below is a single T cell receptor beta chain sequence and its context. Antigen: not known. These data originate in a study of cytomegalovirus exposure and HLA in healthy donors. Regarding the study as a whole: Accounts indicate the classifier identified cytomegalovirus status with strong specificity and sensitivity.

Trimming took 5 bases from V and 4 from J; bases not matched to a gene: 5. Germline V gives CDR1 PRHDT, CDR2 FYEKMQ (reference sequence). The CDR3 extends over 14 amino acids. The PCR employed 60 Vbeta primers together with 13 Jbeta primers. The data were produced by immunoSEQ multiplex PCR, yet TCRdb's version contains in-frame clones alone and is incomplete. The sample consists of 95,000 to 110,000 clones, about 85% of them appearing once. The TCR originated in a man younger than 40 in good health and CMV-seronegative. The chain links TRBV13 to TRBJ2-3; 8 nucleotides align to TRBD1. Sequencing used PBMCs. The CDR3 here is CASSNQGASDTQYF. In DNA, the CDR3 is TGTGCCAGCAGCAACCAGGGGGCGTCAGATACGCAGTATTTT.